This T cell receptor beta chain stems from a study of blood T cell repertoires in COVID-19. Study-wide background: Specimens from acute and convalescent COVID-19 originated in the United States, Italy and Spain. T cells, B-cell-depleted T cells, or PBMCs provided the cDNA or gDNA that served as material.

Germline CDR1 MNHEY, CDR2 SMNVEV (reference sequence). Trimming left V 3 bases short and J 7 bases short, with 12 bases between. This CDR3 is built from 13 residues. Original methodology: Reference gene primer amplification in the assay estimated nucleated cell counts. Produced via immunoSEQ multiplex PCR; TCRdb's table is partial and in-frame only. V and J calls and clone size follow that table, whereas D and trimming were derived from the DNA. The sample consists of 160,000 or so clones, about 86% of them appearing once. The sample comprised peripheral blood. The chain is built from TRBV27 and TRBJ1-1, with D perhaps TRBD1 (5 bases). This TCR was recovered from a woman of 80 years or more with acute or convalescent COVID-19. In DNA form, the CDR3 reads TGTGCCAGCAGTTTTGGGGGGGACGGTGAAGCTTTCTTT. Translation: CASSFGGDGEAFF.